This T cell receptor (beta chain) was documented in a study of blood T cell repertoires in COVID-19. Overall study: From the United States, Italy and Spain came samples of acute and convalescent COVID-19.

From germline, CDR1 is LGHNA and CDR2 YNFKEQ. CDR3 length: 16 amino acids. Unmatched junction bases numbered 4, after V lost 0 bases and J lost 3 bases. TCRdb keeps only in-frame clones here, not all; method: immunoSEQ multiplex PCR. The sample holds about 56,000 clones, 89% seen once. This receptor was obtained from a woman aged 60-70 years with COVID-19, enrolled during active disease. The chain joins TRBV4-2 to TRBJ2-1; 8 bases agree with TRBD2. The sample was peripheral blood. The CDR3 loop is CASSQDLTSGYNEQFF. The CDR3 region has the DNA TGTGCCAGCAGCCAAGATTTAACTAGCGGCTACAATGAGCAGTTCTTC.